The rows below give T cell receptor beta chains drawn from one sample of a study of T cell repertoires in cytomegalovirus infection. One entry per CDR3 protein, called by TCRdb with MiXCR from the reads. The data show 170,000 or so distinct CDR3 sequences, with approximately 14% seen just once and over 25% held by the top ten. The specimen sequenced was PBMCs. Every receptor here comes from a human donor in good health (CMV status not recorded). Some clones in this sample may be carry-over from other donors' samples. The CDR3 runs from the conserved cysteine through the conserved F or W. The D gene is left open where the match is weak. Clone size is given for some rows only: seen once, a few or many times, or a class if the clone is expanded.

clone_size: many
j_call: TRBJ2-5
d_call: TRBD1
v_call: TRBV6-1
cdr3_aa: CATRRDRVVETQYF
cdr3_nt: TGTGCCACCCGCCGGGACAGGGTCGTAGAGACCCAGTACTTC

clone_size: many
j_call: TRBJ2-3
d_call: TRBD2
v_call: TRBV7-8
cdr3_aa: CASSFRLAGVSTDTQYF
cdr3_nt: TGTGCCAGCAGCTTCCGACTAGCGGGGGTTAGCACAGATACGCAGTATTTT

clone_size: many
j_call: TRBJ2-1
d_call: -
v_call: TRBV7-2
cdr3_aa: CASSLVTLYEQFF
cdr3_nt: TGTGCCAGCAGCTTAGTCACGCTCTATGAGCAGTTCTTC

clone_size: -
j_call: TRBJ2-2
d_call: TRBD2
v_call: TRBV7-8
cdr3_aa: CASSLVRRGVTGELFF
cdr3_nt: TGTGCCAGCAGCTTAGTTAGGCGGGGGGTCACCGGGGAGCTGTTTTTT

clone_size: few
j_call: TRBJ2-1
d_call: TRBD1
v_call: TRBV29-1
cdr3_aa: CSVAGTGEFF
cdr3_nt: TGCAGCGTCGCCGGGACAGGCGAGTTCTTC

clone_size: many
j_call: TRBJ2-5
d_call: -
v_call: TRBV7-3
cdr3_aa: CASSLGSGSETQYF
cdr3_nt: TGTGCCAGCAGCTTAGGAAGCGGTTCGGAGACCCAGTACTTC

clone_size: few
j_call: TRBJ2-3
d_call: -
v_call: TRBV20-1
cdr3_aa: CSKVVRTDTQYF
cdr3_nt: TGCAGTAAAGTGGTCCGCACAGATACGCAGTATTTT

clone_size: -
j_call: TRBJ1-5
d_call: TRBD1
v_call: TRBV15
cdr3_aa: CATTRTGVIQPQHF
cdr3_nt: TGTGCCACCACGAGGACAGGGGTTATCCAGCCCCAGCATTTT

clone_size: -
j_call: TRBJ2-5
d_call: -
v_call: TRBV12-3/TRBV12-4
cdr3_aa: CASSLMVVETQYF
cdr3_nt: TGTGCCAGCAGTTTAATGGTAGTAGAGACCCAGTACTTC

clone_size: -
j_call: TRBJ2-6
d_call: -
v_call: TRBV19
cdr3_aa: CATRADGAGANVLTF
cdr3_nt: TGTGCCACTAGGGCGGACGGAGCTGGGGCCAACGTCCTGACTTTC

clone_size: many
j_call: TRBJ2-7
d_call: -
v_call: TRBV7-2
cdr3_aa: CASSPRSYEQYF
cdr3_nt: TGTGCCAGCAGCCCGCGCTCCTACGAGCAGTACTTC

clone_size: many
j_call: TRBJ1-2
d_call: -
v_call: TRBV5-6
cdr3_aa: CASTEGGANYGYTF
cdr3_nt: TGTGCCAGCACAGAGGGGGGAGCTAACTATGGCTACACCTTC

clone_size: -
j_call: TRBJ1-1
d_call: -
v_call: TRBV7-6
cdr3_aa: CASRDGLNTEAFF
cdr3_nt: TGTGCCAGCAGGGACGGCCTGAACACTGAAGCTTTCTTT

clone_size: -
j_call: TRBJ2-7
d_call: TRBD1
v_call: TRBV20-1
cdr3_aa: CSARDDGTGAEQYF
cdr3_nt: TGCAGTGCTAGAGATGACGGGACAGGGGCCGAGCAGTACTTC

clone_size: -
j_call: TRBJ2-1
d_call: -
v_call: TRBV20-1
cdr3_aa: CSARARTAGSYNEQFF
cdr3_nt: TGCAGTGCTAGAGCTCGGACGGCGGGGAGCTACAATGAGCAGTTCTTC

clone_size: few
j_call: TRBJ1-1
d_call: TRBD1
v_call: TRBV2
cdr3_aa: CATRDRFMNTEAFF
cdr3_nt: TGTGCCACCAGGGACAGGTTCATGAACACTGAAGCTTTCTTT

clone_size: few
j_call: TRBJ2-7
d_call: -
v_call: TRBV28
cdr3_aa: CASAWDGGTYEQYF
cdr3_nt: TGTGCCAGCGCTTGGGATGGGGGGACCTACGAGCAGTACTTC

clone_size: many
j_call: TRBJ2-4
d_call: TRBD1
v_call: TRBV11-2
cdr3_aa: CASSAGTVGNIQYF
cdr3_nt: TGTGCCAGCAGCGCCGGGACAGTGGGGAACATTCAGTACTTC

clone_size: few
j_call: TRBJ2-7
d_call: -
v_call: TRBV5-1
cdr3_aa: CASSLGLLPSDYEQYF
cdr3_nt: TGCGCCAGCAGCTTGGGACTTCTACCCTCCGACTACGAGCAGTACTTC

clone_size: many
j_call: TRBJ2-7
d_call: TRBD1
v_call: TRBV28
cdr3_aa: CASSLRLGGQAFSEQYF
cdr3_nt: TGTGCCAGCAGTTTACGCTTAGGGGGACAGGCCTTTTCCGAGCAGTACTTC

clone_size: -
j_call: TRBJ2-7
d_call: TRBD2
v_call: TRBV27
cdr3_aa: CASSSPGFVGGANEQYF
cdr3_nt: TGTGCCAGCAGTTCCCCTGGGTTTGTCGGGGGGGCGAATGAGCAGTACTTC

clone_size: -
j_call: TRBJ2-1
d_call: TRBD2
v_call: TRBV5-1
cdr3_aa: CASSLGLAGGPYNEQFF
cdr3_nt: TGCGCCAGCAGCCTGGGACTAGCGGGGGGACCGTACAATGAGCAGTTCTTC

clone_size: -
j_call: TRBJ2-2
d_call: -
v_call: TRBV7-3
cdr3_aa: CASTPTLSGELFF
cdr3_nt: TGTGCCAGCACCCCGACTCTTTCCGGGGAGCTGTTTTTT

clone_size: many
j_call: TRBJ1-1
d_call: -
v_call: TRBV6-5
cdr3_aa: CASSYRVSGARNTEAFF
cdr3_nt: TGTGCCAGCAGTTATAGGGTCTCCGGGGCGAGAAACACTGAAGCTTTCTTT

clone_size: few
j_call: TRBJ2-2
d_call: -
v_call: TRBV5-1
cdr3_aa: CASSLEGTTGELFF
cdr3_nt: TGCGCCAGCAGCTTGGAAGGGACGACCGGGGAGCTGTTTTTT

clone_size: many
j_call: TRBJ2-2
d_call: TRBD2
v_call: TRBV6-6
cdr3_aa: CASSYLAGTNTGELFF
cdr3_nt: TGTGCCAGCAGTTACTTAGCGGGCACGAACACCGGGGAGCTGTTTTTT

clone_size: -
j_call: TRBJ2-5
d_call: TRBD2
v_call: TRBV29-1
cdr3_aa: CSVATSGRGETQYF
cdr3_nt: TGCAGCGTCGCCACTAGCGGGAGAGGGGAGACCCAGTACTTC

clone_size: -
j_call: TRBJ2-1
d_call: TRBD1
v_call: TRBV28
cdr3_aa: CASSSDRVAYNEQFF
cdr3_nt: TGTGCCAGCAGTTCCGACAGGGTGGCCTACAATGAGCAGTTCTTC

clone_size: -
j_call: TRBJ1-1
d_call: -
v_call: TRBV4-2
cdr3_aa: CASSLYPLRENTEAFF
cdr3_nt: TGTGCCAGCAGCCTTTACCCACTCAGGGAGAACACTGAAGCTTTCTTT

clone_size: many
j_call: TRBJ2-1
d_call: -
v_call: TRBV28
cdr3_aa: CASSFHVNGGLRNEQFF
cdr3_nt: TGTGCCAGCAGTTTCCATGTCAATGGGGGACTCCGAAATGAGCAGTTCTTC

clone_size: few
j_call: TRBJ1-2
d_call: TRBD1
v_call: TRBV5-1
cdr3_aa: CASSWGGWRTGENRSSYTF
cdr3_nt: TGCGCCAGCAGCTGGGGGGGATGGCGGACAGGGGAGAACAGGAGCAGCTACACCTTC

clone_size: few
j_call: TRBJ2-7
d_call: -
v_call: TRBV19
cdr3_aa: CASSIGALAYEQYF
cdr3_nt: TGTGCCAGTAGTATAGGGGCTCTTGCCTACGAGCAGTACTTC

clone_size: few
j_call: TRBJ2-2
d_call: TRBD1
v_call: TRBV20-1
cdr3_aa: CSAPRTGVDTGELFF
cdr3_nt: TGCAGTGCTCCCCGGACAGGGGTTGACACCGGGGAGCTGTTTTTT

clone_size: many
j_call: TRBJ2-1
d_call: -
v_call: TRBV6-1
cdr3_aa: CASVWAGGPNEQFF
cdr3_nt: TGTGCCAGCGTCTGGGCAGGGGGGCCCAATGAGCAGTTCTTC

clone_size: -
j_call: TRBJ1-1
d_call: -
v_call: TRBV5-1
cdr3_aa: CASSYASVTEAFF
cdr3_nt: TGCGCCAGCAGCTACGCCTCGGTCACTGAAGCTTTCTTT

clone_size: many
j_call: TRBJ2-4
d_call: TRBD2
v_call: TRBV14
cdr3_aa: CASSQELARDIQYF
cdr3_nt: TGTGCCAGCAGCCAAGAACTAGCGAGGGACATTCAGTACTTC

clone_size: many
j_call: TRBJ2-5
d_call: -
v_call: TRBV7-9
cdr3_aa: CASLLTRPGSGETQYF
cdr3_nt: TGTGCCAGCCTGCTTACCAGGCCGGGGTCGGGAGAGACCCAGTACTTC

clone_size: few
j_call: TRBJ1-2
d_call: -
v_call: TRBV27
cdr3_aa: CASRQGGYGYTF
cdr3_nt: TGTGCCAGCAGACAGGGAGGCTATGGCTACACCTTC

clone_size: -
j_call: TRBJ1-1
d_call: -
v_call: TRBV5-1
cdr3_aa: CASSLTGTEAFF
cdr3_nt: TGCGCCAGCAGCTTGACAGGGACTGAAGCTTTCTTT

clone_size: many
j_call: TRBJ2-3
d_call: TRBD2
v_call: TRBV20-1
cdr3_aa: CSARGGLAREGDTQYF
cdr3_nt: TGCAGTGCTAGAGGCGGACTAGCACGAGAAGGGGATACGCAGTATTTT

clone_size: few
j_call: TRBJ1-6
d_call: -
v_call: TRBV6-2/TRBV6-3
cdr3_aa: CASTPEGSYNSPLHF
cdr3_nt: TGTGCCAGCACCCCGGAAGGCTCCTATAATTCACCCCTCCACTTT

clone_size: many
j_call: TRBJ2-3
d_call: -
v_call: TRBV27
cdr3_aa: CASSYGGTDTQYF
cdr3_nt: TGTGCCAGCAGTTATGGGGGCACAGATACGCAGTATTTT

clone_size: -
j_call: TRBJ1-3
d_call: -
v_call: TRBV6-5
cdr3_aa: CASSYGRLSGNTIYF
cdr3_nt: TGTGCCAGCAGTTATGGCAGGCTCTCTGGAAACACCATATATTTT

clone_size: many
j_call: TRBJ2-7
d_call: TRBD1
v_call: TRBV28
cdr3_aa: CASSLRQGASYEQYF
cdr3_nt: TGTGCCAGCAGTTTAAGACAGGGAGCCTCCTACGAGCAGTACTTC

clone_size: -
j_call: TRBJ1-5
d_call: TRBD1
v_call: TRBV19
cdr3_aa: CASSIRTGPNQPQHF
cdr3_nt: TGTGCCAGTAGTATACGGACAGGCCCGAATCAGCCCCAGCATTTT

clone_size: -
j_call: TRBJ1-1
d_call: -
v_call: TRBV29-1
cdr3_aa: CSVETATTEAFF
cdr3_nt: TGCAGCGTTGAAACAGCTACCACTGAAGCTTTCTTT

clone_size: -
j_call: TRBJ2-5
d_call: TRBD2
v_call: TRBV2
cdr3_aa: CASSGTSGGGETQYF
cdr3_nt: TGTGCCAGCAGCGGGACTAGCGGAGGGGGAGAGACCCAGTACTTC

clone_size: many
j_call: TRBJ1-4
d_call: -
v_call: TRBV7-9
cdr3_aa: CASSLAGWEKLFF
cdr3_nt: TGTGCCAGCAGCCTAGCGGGATGGGAAAAACTGTTTTTT

clone_size: many
j_call: TRBJ2-7
d_call: TRBD2
v_call: TRBV27
cdr3_aa: CASTKGSGAYEQYF
cdr3_nt: TGTGCCAGCACCAAGGGTAGCGGGGCCTACGAGCAGTACTTC

clone_size: many
j_call: TRBJ1-6
d_call: -
v_call: TRBV7-9
cdr3_aa: CASSGGMVSLHF
cdr3_nt: TGTGCCAGCAGCGGGGGGATGGTCTCCCTCCACTTT

clone_size: few
j_call: TRBJ2-6
d_call: -
v_call: TRBV5-4
cdr3_aa: CASSSGTQSNVLTF
cdr3_nt: TGTGCCAGCAGCTCCGGGACACAGTCCAACGTCCTGACTTTC

clone_size: many
j_call: TRBJ1-1
d_call: TRBD1
v_call: TRBV4-1
cdr3_aa: CASSHVQGGGTEAFF
cdr3_nt: TGCGCCAGCAGCCACGTACAGGGGGGGGGGACTGAAGCTTTCTTT

clone_size: many
j_call: TRBJ1-2
d_call: TRBD1
v_call: TRBV7-2
cdr3_aa: CASSLPQGANTF
cdr3_nt: TGTGCCAGCAGCCTCCCACAGGGGGCCAACACCTTC

clone_size: many
j_call: TRBJ2-3
d_call: TRBD1
v_call: TRBV7-2
cdr3_aa: CASSSDRVTTQYF
cdr3_nt: TGTGCCAGCAGCTCGGACAGGGTCACCACGCAGTATTTT